This record looks at one T cell receptor beta chain sequence and its context. Antigen: not known. This sample was taken from a study of cytomegalovirus exposure and HLA in healthy donors. Study-wide points: Among the most significant clusters, several appeared linked to common viral pathogens in a later analysis.

13 Jbeta primers and 60 Vbeta primers were used for the PCR. Using immunoSEQ multiplex PCR, the repertoire was profiled, and TCRdb retains in-frame clones only, with some absent. The profile covers about 100,000 clones, with more than 80% appearing a single time and around 3.6% taken by the ten largest. Sequenced sample: PBMCs. This sequence was found in a man younger than 40 in good health and CMV-seronegative.

CDR3 sequence reads: CASSLQGWNEKLFF. CDR3 DNA sequence: TGTGCCAGCAGTTTACAGGGGTGGAATGAAAAACTGTTTTTT. V gene TRBV28 combines with J gene TRBJ1-4; D perhaps matches TRBD1 (6 bases). Germline lookup yields CDR1 MDHEN and CDR2 SYDVKM. The CDR3 is 14 amino acids. Between the trimmed V and J ends, which lost 2 bases and 5 bases, there was a span of 9 bases.